This TCR beta chain was documented in a study of T cell responses to AZD1222 COVID-19 vaccine. The CDR3 consists of 14 residues. With V trimmed by 5 bases and J by 1 base, 2 bases remained unmatched. The germline V gene has CDR1 SGHVS and CDR2 FNYEAQ. Using immunoSEQ multiplex PCR, the repertoire was profiled, and TCRdb retains in-frame clones only, with some absent. The sample includes about 140,000 clones, around 92% of them seen just once. The J gene is TRBJ2-3, the V gene TRBV7-6; TRBD2 matches at 8 bases. Material: peripheral blood, obtained on day 0 of AZD1222 vaccination. The source is an adult in good health. CDR3 loop: CASSQAGGTDTQYF. CDR3 DNA: TGTGCCAGCAGCCAAGCGGGGGGCACAGATACGCAGTATTTT.